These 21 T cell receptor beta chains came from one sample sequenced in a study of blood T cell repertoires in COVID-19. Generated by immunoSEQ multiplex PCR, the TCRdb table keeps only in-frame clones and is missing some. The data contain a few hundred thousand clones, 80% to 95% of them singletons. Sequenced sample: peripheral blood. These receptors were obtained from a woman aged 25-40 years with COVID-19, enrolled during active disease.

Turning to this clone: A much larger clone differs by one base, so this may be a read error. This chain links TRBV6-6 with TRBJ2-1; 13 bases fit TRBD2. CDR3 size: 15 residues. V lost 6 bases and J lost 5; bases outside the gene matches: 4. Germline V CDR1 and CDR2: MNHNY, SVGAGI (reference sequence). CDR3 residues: CASRPGTSGNNEQFF. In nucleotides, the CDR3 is TGTGCCAGCAGACCCGGGACTAGCGGGAACAATGAGCAGTTCTTC.

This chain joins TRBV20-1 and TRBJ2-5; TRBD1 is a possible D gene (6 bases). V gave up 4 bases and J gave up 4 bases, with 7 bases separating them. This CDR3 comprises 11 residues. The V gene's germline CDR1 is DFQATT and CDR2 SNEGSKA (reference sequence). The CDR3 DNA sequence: TGCAGTGCTACAGGGGTAGAGACCCAGTACTTC. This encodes CSATGVETQYF.

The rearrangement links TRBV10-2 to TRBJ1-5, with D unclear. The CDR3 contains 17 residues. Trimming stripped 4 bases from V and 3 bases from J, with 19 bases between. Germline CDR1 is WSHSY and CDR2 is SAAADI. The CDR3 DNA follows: TGCGCCAGCAGTGTCAAACCGGGTCCCACAATCAATCAGCCCCAGCATTTT. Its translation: CASSVKPGPTINQPQHF.

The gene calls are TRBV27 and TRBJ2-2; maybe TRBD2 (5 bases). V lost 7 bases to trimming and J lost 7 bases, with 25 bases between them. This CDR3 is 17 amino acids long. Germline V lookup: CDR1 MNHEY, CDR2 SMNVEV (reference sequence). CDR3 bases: TGTGCCAGCACCACTCTCCCCGCGGTACTAGTGGGCGGGGAGCTGTTTTTT. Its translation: CASTTLPAVLVGGELFF.

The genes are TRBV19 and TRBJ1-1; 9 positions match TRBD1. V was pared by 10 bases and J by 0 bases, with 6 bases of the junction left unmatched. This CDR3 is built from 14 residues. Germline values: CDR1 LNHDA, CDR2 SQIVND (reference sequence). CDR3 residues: CATSRDRVNTEAFF. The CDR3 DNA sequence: TGTGCCACGAGTAGGGACAGGGTGAACACTGAAGCTTTCTTT. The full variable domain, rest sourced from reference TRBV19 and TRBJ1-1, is DGGITQSPKYLFRKEGQNVTLSCEQNLNHDAMYWYRQDPGQGLRLIYYSQIVNDFQKGDIAEGYSVSREKKESFPLTVTSAQKNPTAFYLCATSRDRVNTEAFFGQGTRLTVV.

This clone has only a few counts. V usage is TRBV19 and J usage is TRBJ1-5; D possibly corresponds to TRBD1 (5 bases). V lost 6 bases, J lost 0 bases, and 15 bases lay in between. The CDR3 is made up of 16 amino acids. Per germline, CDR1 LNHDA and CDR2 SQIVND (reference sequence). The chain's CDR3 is CASSLDREYSNQPQHF. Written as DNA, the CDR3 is TGTGCCAGTAGCCTTGACAGAGAGTATAGCAATCAGCCCCAGCATTTT.

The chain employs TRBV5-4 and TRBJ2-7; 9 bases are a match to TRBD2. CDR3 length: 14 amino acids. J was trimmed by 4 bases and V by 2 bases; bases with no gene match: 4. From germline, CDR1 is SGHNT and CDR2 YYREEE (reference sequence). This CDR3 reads CASSLTTSGYEQYF. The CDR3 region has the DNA TGTGCCAGCAGCTTAACGACTAGCGGTTACGAGCAGTACTTC.

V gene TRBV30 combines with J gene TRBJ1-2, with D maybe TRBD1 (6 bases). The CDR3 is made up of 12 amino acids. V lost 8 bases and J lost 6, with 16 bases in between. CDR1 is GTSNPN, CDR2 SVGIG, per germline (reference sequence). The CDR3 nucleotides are TGTGCCGGACGGGGGGCCAGGAATGGCTACACCTTC. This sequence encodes CAGRGARNGYTF.

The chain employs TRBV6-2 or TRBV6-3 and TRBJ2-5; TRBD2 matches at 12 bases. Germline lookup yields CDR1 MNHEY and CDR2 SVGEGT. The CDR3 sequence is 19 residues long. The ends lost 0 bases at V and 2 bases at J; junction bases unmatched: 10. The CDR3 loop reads CASSYSIPSGRENQETQYF. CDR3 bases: TGTGCCAGCAGTTACTCGATCCCTAGCGGGAGGGAGAATCAAGAGACCCAGTACTTC.

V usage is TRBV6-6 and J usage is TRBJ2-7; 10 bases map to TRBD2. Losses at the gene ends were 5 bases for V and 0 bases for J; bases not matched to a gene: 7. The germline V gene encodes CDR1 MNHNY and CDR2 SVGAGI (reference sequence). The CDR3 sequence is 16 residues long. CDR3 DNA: TGTGCCAGCAGTCGAACCGGGACTAGCGACTCCTACGAGCAGTACTTC. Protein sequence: CASSRTGTSDSYEQYF.

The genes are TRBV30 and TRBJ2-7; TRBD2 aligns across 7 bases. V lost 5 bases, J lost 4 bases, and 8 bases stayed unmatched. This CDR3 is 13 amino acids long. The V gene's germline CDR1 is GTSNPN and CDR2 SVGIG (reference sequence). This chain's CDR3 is CAWSSGIQYEQYF. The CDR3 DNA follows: TGTGCCTGGTCCAGCGGGATTCAGTACGAGCAGTACTTC.

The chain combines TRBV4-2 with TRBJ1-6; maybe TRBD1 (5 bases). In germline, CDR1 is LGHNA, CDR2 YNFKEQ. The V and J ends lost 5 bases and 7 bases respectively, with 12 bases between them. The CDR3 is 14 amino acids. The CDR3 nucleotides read TGTGCCAGCAGCGTGGCAGGGCGGAATTCACCCCTCCACTTT. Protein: CASSVAGRNSPLHF.

CDR3 sequence: CASSTAKEQYF. The CDR3 DNA is TGCGCCAGCAGCACCGCGAAGGAGCAGTACTTC. The chain uses TRBV5-1 and TRBJ2-7; D ambiguous. Trimming cost V 4 bases and J 7 bases, with 9 bases left between them. CDR1 SGHRS and CDR2 YFSETQ come from the germline V gene. The CDR3 has 11 amino acids.

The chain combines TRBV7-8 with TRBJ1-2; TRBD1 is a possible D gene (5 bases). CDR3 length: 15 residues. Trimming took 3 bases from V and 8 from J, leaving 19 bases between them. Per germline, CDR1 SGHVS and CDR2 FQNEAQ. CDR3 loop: CASSLTEITIGGYTF. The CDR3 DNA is TGTGCCAGCAGCTTGACAGAGATAACTATAGGCGGCTACACCTTC.

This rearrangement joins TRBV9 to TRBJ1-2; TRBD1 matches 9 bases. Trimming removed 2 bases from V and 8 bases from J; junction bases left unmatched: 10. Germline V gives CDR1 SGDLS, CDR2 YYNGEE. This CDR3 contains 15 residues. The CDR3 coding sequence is TGTGCCAGCAGCGTCAGCTCCGGGACAGGGATCGGCTACACCTTC. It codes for CASSVSSGTGIGYTF.

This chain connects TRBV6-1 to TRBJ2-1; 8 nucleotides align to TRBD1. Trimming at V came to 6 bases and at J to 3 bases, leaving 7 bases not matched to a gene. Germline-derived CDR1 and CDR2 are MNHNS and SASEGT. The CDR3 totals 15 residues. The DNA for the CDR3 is TGTGCCAGCAGCGTCCAGGGGGCCGGCTACAATGAGCAGTTCTTC. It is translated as CASSVQGAGYNEQFF.

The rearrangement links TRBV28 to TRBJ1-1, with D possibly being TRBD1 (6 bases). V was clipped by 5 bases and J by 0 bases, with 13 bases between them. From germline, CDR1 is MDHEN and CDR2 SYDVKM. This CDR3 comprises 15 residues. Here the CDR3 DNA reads TGTGCCAGCAGTGTAGTACAGGGCTTGAACACTGAAGCTTTCTTT. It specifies CASSVVQGLNTEAFF.

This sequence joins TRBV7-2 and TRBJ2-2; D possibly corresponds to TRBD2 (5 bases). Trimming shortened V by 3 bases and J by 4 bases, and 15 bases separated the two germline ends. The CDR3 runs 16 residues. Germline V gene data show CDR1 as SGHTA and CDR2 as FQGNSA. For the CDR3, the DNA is TGTGCCAGCAGCTTGTTTACACCACGGGGCACCGGGGAGCTGTTTTTT. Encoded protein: CASSLFTPRGTGELFF.

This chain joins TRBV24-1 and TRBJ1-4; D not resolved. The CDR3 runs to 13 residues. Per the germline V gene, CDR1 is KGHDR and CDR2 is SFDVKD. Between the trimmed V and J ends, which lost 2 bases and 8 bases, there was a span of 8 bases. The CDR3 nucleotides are TGTGCCACCAGTGATTCGACATTAGAAAAACTGTTTTTT. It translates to CATSDSTLEKLFF.

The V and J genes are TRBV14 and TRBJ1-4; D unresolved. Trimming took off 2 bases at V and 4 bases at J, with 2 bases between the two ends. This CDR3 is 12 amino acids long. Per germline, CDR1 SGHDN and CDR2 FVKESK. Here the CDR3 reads CASSQYNEKLFF. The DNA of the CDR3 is TGTGCCAGCAGCCAATATAATGAAAAACTGTTTTTT.

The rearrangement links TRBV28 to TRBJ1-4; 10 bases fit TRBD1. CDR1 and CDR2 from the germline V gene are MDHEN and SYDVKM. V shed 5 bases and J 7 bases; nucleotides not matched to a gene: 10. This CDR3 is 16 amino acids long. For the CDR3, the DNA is TGTGCCAGCAGTCCACCGGGACAGGGGCCGGGTGAAAAACTGTTTTTT. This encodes CASSPPGQGPGEKLFF.